The T cell receptor (beta chain) described here comes from a study of blood T cell repertoires in COVID-19. Study overall: Spain, Italy and the United States supplied samples that represented acute and convalescent COVID-19. PBMCs, B-cell-depleted T cells, or T cells provided the cDNA or gDNA that made up the material.

Original handling: By means of reference gene primer amplification, nucleated cell counts were estimated. The protocol was immunoSEQ multiplex PCR, while the TCRdb copy is restricted to in-frame clones and leaves out a portion. Clonal size and the V and J genes are those of that table, whereas D and trimming came from the DNA. The data show about 190,000 clones, 88% seen once. The CDR3 is made up of 14 amino acids. Deletions cut 5 bases from V and 4 bases from J, with 11 bases between. Germline V gene lookup returns CDR1 LGHDT and CDR2 YNNKEL (reference sequence). This sequence joins TRBV3-1 (or the pseudogene TRBV3-2) and TRBJ2-2; no definite D call. This TCR came from a woman aged 40 to 50 who had recovered from COVID-19. The sequencing input was peripheral blood. The CDR3 protein is CASSTTIVTGELFF. The CDR3 DNA follows: TGTGCCAGCAGCACCACTATTGTCACCGGGGAGCTGTTTTTT.